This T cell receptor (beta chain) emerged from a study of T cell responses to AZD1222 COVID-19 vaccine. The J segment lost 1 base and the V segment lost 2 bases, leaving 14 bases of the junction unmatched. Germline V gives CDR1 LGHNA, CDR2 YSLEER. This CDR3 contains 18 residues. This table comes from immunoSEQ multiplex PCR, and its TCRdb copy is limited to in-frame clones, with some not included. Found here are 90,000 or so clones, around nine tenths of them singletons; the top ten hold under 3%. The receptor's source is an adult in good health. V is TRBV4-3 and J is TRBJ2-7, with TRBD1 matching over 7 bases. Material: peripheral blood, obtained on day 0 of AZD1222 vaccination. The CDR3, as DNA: TGCGCCAGCAGCCAATATACACCCAGGACAGGCGAGTCCTACGAGCAGTACTTC. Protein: CASSQYTPRTGESYEQYF.